The clone carrying this TCR beta chain was counted ten times or more. What it recognizes is unknown. The CDR3 is 15 amino acids. Trimming pared 0 bases from V and 1 base from J, leaving 11 bases between. The V gene's germline CDR1 is DFQATT and CDR2 SNEGSKA (reference sequence). This sample was taken from a study of T-cell reconstitution after alpha-beta-depleted transplantation in children. Study results and limitations: Surviving recipient cells, namely T cells and thymic progenitors, were the source of high day-60 TCRbeta diversity in some patients. When one year had passed after transplant, most T-cell counts and diversity came from newly produced T cells. Reportedly, roughly two months post-transplant, alpha-beta T cells arose from several hundred expanded graft clones.

Preparing the TCRbeta library involved the use of unique molecular identifiers. One entry per CDR3 protein, called by TCRdb with MiXCR from the PCR reads. This sample has tens of thousands of distinct CDR3 sequences, with 5% to 6.5% found just once. This clonotype was sampled from a female patient aged 2-9 years who had a stem cell transplant for aplastic anemia, so the T cells may come from the graft donor. Sequenced material: PBMCs, mostly from graft donor cells, taken 60 days after TCRalphabeta/CD19-depleted stem cell transplant. The chain links TRBV20-1 to TRBJ2-3; D is undetermined. Written as DNA, the CDR3 is TGCAGTGCTAGAGATTATGGTAGAGGCACAGATACGCAGTATTTT. Translating it yields CSARDYGRGTDTQYF.